This is a list of T cell receptor beta chains from one sample in a study of technical replicates of blood from a handful of donors. Some clones are missing from TCRdb's copy, which holds only in-frame ones; the method was immunoSEQ multiplex PCR. The sample has approximately 89,000 clones; roughly 94% are singletons. The sample was T cells isolated from PBMCs. All receptors come from a human donor in good health. The CDR3 runs from the conserved cysteine through the conserved F or W. Each record gives: J gene, V gene, D gene, clone size, CDR3 protein, CDR3 DNA. A D gene is named only where the DNA matches it firmly. The size field is filled for only some rows; it gives once, few, many or a size class.

J gene: TRBJ2-2
V gene: TRBV30
D gene: .
clone size: .
CDR3 protein: CAWSSSTGGTGELFF
CDR3 DNA: TGTGCCTGGAGTAGTTCGACAGGTGGTACCGGGGAGCTGTTTTTT

J gene: TRBJ2-7
V gene: TRBV14
D gene: .
clone size: once
CDR3 protein: CASSETRYEQYF
CDR3 DNA: TGTGCCAGCAGCGAGACTCGGTACGAGCAGTACTTC

J gene: TRBJ2-7
V gene: TRBV19
D gene: .
clone size: .
CDR3 protein: CASSIGGASEQYF
CDR3 DNA: TGTGCCAGTAGTATCGGGGGAGCGTCCGAGCAGTACTTC

J gene: TRBJ1-2
V gene: TRBV27
D gene: TRBD1
clone size: .
CDR3 protein: CASSLQGIGYTF
CDR3 DNA: TGTGCCAGCAGTCTACAGGGGATTGGCTACACCTTC

J gene: TRBJ1-1
V gene: TRBV6-4
D gene: .
clone size: .
CDR3 protein: CASSDSQNTEAFF
CDR3 DNA: TGTGCCAGCAGTGACTCACAGAACACTGAAGCTTTCTTT

J gene: TRBJ2-5
V gene: TRBV27
D gene: TRBD2
clone size: .
CDR3 protein: CASLLAGLSVQETQYF
CDR3 DNA: TGTGCCAGCCTACTAGCGGGACTATCCGTACAAGAGACCCAGTACTTC

J gene: TRBJ2-2
V gene: TRBV5-6
D gene: TRBD2
clone size: .
CDR3 protein: CASSEWIRTGTSFEELFF
CDR3 DNA: TGTGCCAGCAGCGAATGGATCCGTACCGGGACTAGTTTTGAGGAGCTGTTTTTT

J gene: TRBJ2-1
V gene: TRBV7-2
D gene: TRBD2
clone size: .
CDR3 protein: CASSLAVRLAGDEQFF
CDR3 DNA: TGTGCCAGCAGCTTAGCTGTTAGACTAGCGGGCGATGAGCAGTTCTTC

J gene: TRBJ1-5
V gene: TRBV27
D gene: .
clone size: .
CDR3 protein: CASSFLGNQPQHF
CDR3 DNA: TGTGCCAGCAGTTTCCTCGGCAATCAGCCCCAGCATTTT

J gene: TRBJ2-7
V gene: TRBV10-3
D gene: TRBD1
clone size: .
CDR3 protein: CATRNPGQGSSYEQYF
CDR3 DNA: TGTGCCACCAGAAACCCGGGACAGGGGTCTTCCTACGAGCAGTACTTC

J gene: TRBJ2-1
V gene: TRBV27
D gene: .
clone size: .
CDR3 protein: CASRLASNEQFF
CDR3 DNA: TGTGCCAGCAGATTGGCTTCGAATGAGCAGTTCTTC

J gene: TRBJ2-7
V gene: TRBV28
D gene: .
clone size: .
CDR3 protein: CASSPWTVSYEQYF
CDR3 DNA: TGTGCCAGCAGTCCTTGGACAGTTTCCTACGAGCAGTACTTC

J gene: TRBJ1-1
V gene: TRBV5-4
D gene: .
clone size: .
CDR3 protein: CASSHDRSPNTEAFF
CDR3 DNA: TGTGCCAGCAGCCACGACAGGTCTCCGAACACTGAAGCTTTCTTT

J gene: TRBJ2-1
V gene: TRBV9
D gene: .
clone size: .
CDR3 protein: CASSVGSHSFNEQFF
CDR3 DNA: TGTGCCAGCAGCGTAGGCTCCCACTCCTTTAATGAGCAGTTCTTC

J gene: TRBJ2-7
V gene: TRBV13
D gene: TRBD1
clone size: .
CDR3 protein: CASSFGQGARHEQYF
CDR3 DNA: TGTGCCAGCAGCTTTGGACAGGGGGCGCGTCACGAGCAGTACTTC

J gene: TRBJ2-7
V gene: TRBV6-5
D gene: .
clone size: .
CDR3 protein: CASSYRGSYYEQYF
CDR3 DNA: TGTGCCAGCAGTTACCGGGGTTCTTACTACGAGCAGTACTTC

J gene: TRBJ2-6
V gene: TRBV6-1
D gene: .
clone size: .
CDR3 protein: CASSHRVGANVLTF
CDR3 DNA: TGTGCCAGCAGTCACAGGGTTGGGGCCAACGTCCTGACTTTC

J gene: TRBJ2-3
V gene: TRBV7-2
D gene: .
clone size: .
CDR3 protein: CASSLVEAGRGPDTQYF
CDR3 DNA: TGTGCCAGCAGCTTAGTCGAAGCCGGGAGGGGGCCAGATACGCAGTATTTT

J gene: TRBJ2-5
V gene: TRBV10-3
D gene: TRBD2
clone size: .
CDR3 protein: CATGRQETQYF
CDR3 DNA: TGTGCCACCGGGAGGCAAGAGACCCAGTACTTC

J gene: TRBJ2-7
V gene: TRBV28
D gene: .
clone size: .
CDR3 protein: CASSDISYEQYF
CDR3 DNA: TGTGCCAGCAGTGACATTTCCTACGAGCAGTACTTC

J gene: TRBJ2-1
V gene: TRBV4-2
D gene: TRBD2
clone size: .
CDR3 protein: CAGSQDYGRWDEQFF
CDR3 DNA: TGTGCCGGCAGCCAAGATTACGGGAGGTGGGATGAGCAGTTCTTC

J gene: TRBJ2-3
V gene: TRBV5-1
D gene: TRBD2
clone size: .
CDR3 protein: CASSLGLADSSSTDTQYF
CDR3 DNA: TGCGCCAGCAGCTTGGGACTAGCGGACTCATCTAGCACAGATACGCAGTATTTT

J gene: TRBJ2-5
V gene: TRBV4-2
D gene: .
clone size: .
CDR3 protein: CASSLTGLNGETQYF
CDR3 DNA: TGTGCCAGCAGCCTGACAGGCTTAAACGGGGAGACCCAGTACTTC

J gene: TRBJ2-1
V gene: TRBV13
D gene: .
clone size: .
CDR3 protein: CASSFWDWRSYNEQFF
CDR3 DNA: TGTGCCAGCAGCTTCTGGGATTGGAGGTCCTACAATGAGCAGTTCTTC

J gene: TRBJ1-2
V gene: TRBV6-5
D gene: .
clone size: .
CDR3 protein: CASSYDSSYGYTF
CDR3 DNA: TGTGCCAGCAGTTACGACAGTTCCTATGGCTACACCTTC

J gene: TRBJ2-1
V gene: TRBV6-6
D gene: TRBD2
clone size: .
CDR3 protein: CASSPGLAGGNEQFF
CDR3 DNA: TGTGCCAGCAGCCCTGGACTAGCGGGAGGCAATGAGCAGTTCTTC

J gene: TRBJ2-7
V gene: TRBV27
D gene: .
clone size: .
CDR3 protein: CASQGGYEQYF
CDR3 DNA: TGTGCCAGTCAGGGGGGCTACGAGCAGTACTTC

J gene: TRBJ1-1
V gene: TRBV6-5
D gene: TRBD1
clone size: once
CDR3 protein: CASSRDRAGGTEAFF
CDR3 DNA: TGTGCCAGCAGTCGCGACAGGGCCGGAGGCACTGAAGCTTTCTTT

J gene: TRBJ2-1
V gene: TRBV19
D gene: .
clone size: .
CDR3 protein: CASTPEAGTHNEQFF
CDR3 DNA: TGTGCCAGTACCCCGGAAGCGGGTACACACAATGAGCAGTTCTTC

J gene: TRBJ1-2
V gene: TRBV6-5
D gene: TRBD1
clone size: .
CDR3 protein: CASRVRDRVSEGTF
CDR3 DNA: TGTGCCAGCAGGGTCCGGGACAGGGTATCGGAGGGGACCTTC

J gene: TRBJ2-1
V gene: TRBV28
D gene: .
clone size: .
CDR3 protein: CASSQNLSGRGQFF
CDR3 DNA: TGTGCCAGCAGCCAAAACCTGAGCGGTAGAGGGCAGTTCTTC

J gene: TRBJ2-7
V gene: TRBV2
D gene: .
clone size: once
CDR3 protein: CASSEAPTGRWVYEQYF
CDR3 DNA: TGTGCCAGCAGTGAAGCGCCCACGGGTCGGTGGGTCTACGAGCAGTACTTC

J gene: TRBJ1-4
V gene: TRBV5-4
D gene: .
clone size: once
CDR3 protein: CASSLKGSDRDEKLFF
CDR3 DNA: TGTGCCAGCAGCTTGAAGGGCTCGGACAGAGATGAAAAACTGTTTTTT

J gene: TRBJ2-7
V gene: TRBV5-1
D gene: TRBD1
clone size: .
CDR3 protein: CASRISRDRVSYEQYF
CDR3 DNA: TGCGCCAGCAGGATAAGTAGGGACAGGGTTTCCTACGAGCAGTACTTC

J gene: TRBJ2-7
V gene: TRBV4-3
D gene: TRBD2
clone size: .
CDR3 protein: CASSQDPSGTYEQYF
CDR3 DNA: TGCGCCAGCAGCCAAGATCCTAGCGGAACTTACGAGCAGTACTTC

J gene: TRBJ2-5
V gene: TRBV7-6
D gene: TRBD1
clone size: .
CDR3 protein: CASSLVGTGGWETQYF
CDR3 DNA: TGTGCCAGCAGCTTAGTTGGGACAGGGGGTTGGGAGACCCAGTACTTC

J gene: TRBJ1-1
V gene: TRBV19
D gene: .
clone size: once
CDR3 protein: CASSSQLTGSAFF
CDR3 DNA: TGTGCCAGTAGTTCACAGCTGACGGGATCGGCTTTCTTT

J gene: TRBJ2-7
V gene: TRBV11-2
D gene: TRBD2
clone size: .
CDR3 protein: CASSSLAGVGEQYF
CDR3 DNA: TGTGCCAGCAGCTCCTTAGCGGGAGTTGGCGAGCAGTACTTC

J gene: TRBJ2-2
V gene: TRBV2
D gene: .
clone size: .
CDR3 protein: CASRVMGELFF
CDR3 DNA: TGTGCCAGCCGGGTTATGGGGGAGCTGTTTTTT

J gene: TRBJ2-1
V gene: TRBV5-1
D gene: TRBD2
clone size: .
CDR3 protein: CASRLTSGGSYNEQFF
CDR3 DNA: TGCGCCAGCAGATTGACTAGCGGGGGCTCCTACAATGAGCAGTTCTTC

J gene: TRBJ2-7
V gene: TRBV6-6
D gene: TRBD2
clone size: .
CDR3 protein: CASSYSGEGLFNEQYF
CDR3 DNA: TGTGCCAGCAGTTATTCGGGGGAGGGCCTATTTAACGAGCAGTACTTC

J gene: TRBJ1-1
V gene: TRBV5-6
D gene: .
clone size: .
CDR3 protein: CASSLVGGGNTEAFF
CDR3 DNA: TGTGCCAGCAGCTTGGTTGGGGGGGGGAACACTGAAGCTTTCTTT

J gene: TRBJ1-5
V gene: TRBV7-6
D gene: .
clone size: .
CDR3 protein: CASSFGTGISDQPQHF
CDR3 DNA: TGTGCCAGCAGCTTCGGAACGGGGATTTCGGATCAGCCCCAGCATTTT

J gene: TRBJ1-1
V gene: TRBV19
D gene: .
clone size: .
CDR3 protein: CASSIGGGRGNTEAFF
CDR3 DNA: TGTGCCAGTAGTATAGGCGGCGGGAGGGGGAACACTGAAGCTTTCTTT

J gene: TRBJ1-4
V gene: TRBV4-1
D gene: .
clone size: .
CDR3 protein: CASSELTTNEKLFF
CDR3 DNA: TGCGCCAGCAGCGAGTTAACAACTAATGAAAAACTGTTTTTT

J gene: TRBJ2-1
V gene: TRBV6-5
D gene: TRBD2
clone size: .
CDR3 protein: CASRPLAGIYNEQFF
CDR3 DNA: TGTGCCAGCAGACCCCTAGCGGGAATCTACAATGAGCAGTTCTTC

J gene: TRBJ2-6
V gene: TRBV7-8
D gene: TRBD2
clone size: .
CDR3 protein: CASTGLAGASGANVLTF
CDR3 DNA: TGTGCCAGCACGGGACTAGCGGGGGCCTCTGGGGCCAACGTCCTGACTTTC

J gene: TRBJ2-1
V gene: TRBV5-1
D gene: TRBD2
clone size: .
CDR3 protein: CASGPEGLAGEEQFF
CDR3 DNA: TGCGCCAGTGGGCCCGAGGGACTAGCGGGAGAGGAGCAGTTCTTC

J gene: TRBJ2-7
V gene: TRBV25-1
D gene: TRBD2
clone size: .
CDR3 protein: CASSELAGGYEQYF
CDR3 DNA: TGTGCCAGCAGTGAGCTAGCGGGAGGTTACGAGCAGTACTTC

J gene: TRBJ2-7
V gene: TRBV19
D gene: TRBD2
clone size: .
CDR3 protein: CASRGLTSYEQYF
CDR3 DNA: TGTGCCAGTAGGGGACTAACCTCCTACGAGCAGTACTTC